The 15 T cell receptor beta chains given below trace back to one sample, sequenced in a study of technical replicates of blood from four donors. Only in-frame clones appear in the TCRdb table, and some are missing; sequencing was by immunoSEQ multiplex PCR. This table holds approximately 76,000 clones, around nine tenths found once. Material for sequencing was T cells isolated from PBMCs. Receptors originate from a human donor in good health.

The CDR3 spells CASSSDRGIFYEQYF. CDR3 sequence (DNA): TGTGCCAGCAGCTCTGACAGGGGGATATTCTACGAGCAGTACTTC. The J gene is TRBJ2-7, the V gene TRBV5-6; 9 nucleotides line up with TRBD1. Germline CDR1 is SGHDT and CDR2 is YYEEEE. The CDR3 extends over 15 amino acids. With 3 bases clipped from V and 3 bases from J, the junction kept 7 bases outside the gene matches.

This chain uses TRBV28 with TRBJ2-3; 8 positions match TRBD2. The germline CDR1 and CDR2 sequences are MDHEN and SYDVKM. Losses at the gene ends were 5 bases for V and 4 bases for J; bases not matched to a gene: 11. The CDR3 sequence is 16 residues long. The chain's CDR3 is CASSPIAGPSADTQYF. DNA of the CDR3: TGTGCCAGCAGTCCAATAGCGGGACCCTCCGCAGATACGCAGTATTTT.

This clone was counted once. J is TRBJ1-4 and V is TRBV6-1, with D tentatively TRBD1 (5 bases). CDR3 length equals 13 residues. The ends were cut back, 2 bases at V and 8 bases at J, with 9 bases in the middle. From germline, CDR1 is MNHNS and CDR2 SASEGT. The chain's CDR3 is CASSERGSEKLFF. In DNA form, the CDR3 reads TGTGCCAGCAGTGAACGGGGGAGCGAAAAACTGTTTTTT.

The chain uses TRBV30 and TRBJ1-3; D gene unclear. Looked up from germline, CDR1 is GTSNPN and CDR2 is SVGIG (reference sequence). The length of the CDR3 is 13 residues. With 2 bases removed from V and 4 bases from J, the gap between germline ends came to 9 bases. The CDR3 spells CAWSSTTGNTIYF. The CDR3 DNA follows: TGTGCCTGGAGTTCCACGACAGGAAACACCATATATTTT. The full variable domain, in which reference TRBV30 and TRBJ1-3 provide the parts outside the CDR3, is SQTIHQWPATLVQPVGSPLSLECTVEGTSNPNLYWYRQAAGRGLQLLFYSVGIGQISSEVPQNLSASRPQDRQFILSSKKLLLSDSGFYLCAWSSTTGNTIYFGEGSWLTVV.

J is TRBJ2-2 and V is TRBV7-8; 10 nucleotides align to TRBD1. The V segment lost 2 bases and the J segment 4 bases; nucleotides outside the gene matches: 7. CDR1 SGHVS and CDR2 FQNEAQ come from the germline V gene. This CDR3 region has 17 residues. CDR3 coding DNA: TGTGCCAGCAGCTTATTACTGGGGACAGGGGTCACCGGGGAGCTGTTTTTT. It encodes CASSLLLGTGVTGELFF. The full variable domain, rest sourced from reference TRBV7-8 and TRBJ2-2, is GAGVSQSPRYKVAKRGQDVALRCDPISGHVSLFWYQQALGQGPEFLTYFQNEAQLDKSGLPSDRFFAERPEGSVSTLKIQRTQQEDSAVYLCASSLLLGTGVTGELFFGEGSRLTVL.

The CDR3: CASSVSGTSLTWRFF. The CDR3 DNA reads TGTGCCAGCAGCGTGTCCGGGACTAGCCTCACCTGGCGGTTCTTC. The chain joins TRBV9 to TRBJ2-1, with 9 nucleotides matching TRBD2. V dropped 2 bases and J dropped 15; count of bases not matched to a gene: 15. Germline V gene lookup returns CDR1 SGDLS and CDR2 YYNGEE. The CDR3 spans 15 residues. Looking up the rest from reference TRBV9 and TRBJ2-1 gives the full variable domain: DSGVTQTPKHLITATGQRVTLRCSPRSGDLSVYWYQQSLDQGLQFLIQYYNGEERAKGNILERFSAQQFPDLHSELNLSSLELGDSALYFCASSVSGTSLTWRFFGPGTRLTVL.

CDR3 coding DNA: TGTGCCAGCAGCGCGGGACAGGGGGCCGCGAACTATGGCTACACCTTC. It specifies CASSAGQGAANYGYTF. This chain uses TRBV4-2 with TRBJ1-2; 12 bases are shared with TRBD1. Germline V gives CDR1 LGHNA, CDR2 YNFKEQ. Losses at the gene ends were 5 bases for V and 2 bases for J; bases not matched to a gene: 6. The CDR3 contains 16 residues.

This clone was picked up a small number of times. The chain carries TRBV7-6 and TRBJ1-1; D may be TRBD1 (5 bases). This CDR3 spans 14 amino acids. CDR1 is SGHVS, CDR2 FNYEAQ, per germline. Trimming left V 4 bases short and J 3 bases short, with 12 bases between. CDR3 sequence: CASSSQGGHTEAFF. The CDR3 DNA reads TGTGCCAGCAGCTCCCAGGGTGGCCACACTGAAGCTTTCTTT.

The chain carries TRBV27 and TRBJ2-5, with D possibly TRBD2 on 5 matching bases. Germline CDR1 MNHEY, CDR2 SMNVEV (reference sequence). Trimming took 0 bases from V and 2 from J, leaving 7 bases between them. CDR3 size: 14 residues. The CDR3: CASSLSGVQETQYF. For the CDR3, the DNA is TGTGCCAGCAGTTTATCCGGGGTACAAGAGACCCAGTACTTC.

The V call is TRBV6-6, the J call TRBJ1-1, with TRBD1 matching 9 bases. The CDR3 totals 14 residues. Germline CDR1 is MNHNY and CDR2 is SVGAGI (reference sequence). The J segment lost 3 bases and the V segment lost 3 bases, leaving 2 bases of the junction unmatched. DNA of the CDR3: TGTGCCAGCAGTTATCGGACAGGGGACACTGAAGCTTTCTTT. Protein product: CASSYRTGDTEAFF.

This clone was detected once. J is TRBJ2-7 and V is TRBV10-3; 9 bases match TRBD2. Germline lookup yields CDR1 ENHRY and CDR2 SYGVKD. The CDR3 is made up of 16 amino acids. Trimming at V came to 3 bases and at J to 2 bases, leaving 8 bases not matched to a gene. CDR3 region: CAISEPTSGIAYEQYF. The CDR3 DNA reads as TGTGCCATCAGTGAACCGACTAGCGGAATCGCCTACGAGCAGTACTTC.

V is TRBV2 and J is TRBJ2-6, with unresolved D. V was cut by 5 bases and J by 0 bases, with 8 bases left in between. The CDR3 spans 15 residues. Per germline, CDR1 SNHLY and CDR2 FYNNEI. This chain's CDR3 is CASSSRSSGANVLTF. The DNA of the CDR3 is TGTGCCAGCAGTTCCCGGTCCTCTGGGGCCAACGTCCTGACTTTC.

The table lists this clone with a count of one. The gene calls are TRBV6-5 and TRBJ1-3; tentative D call: TRBD1 (6 bases). Per germline, CDR1 MNHEY and CDR2 SVGAGI. Trimming took 2 bases from V and 6 from J, leaving 14 bases between them. This CDR3 comprises 15 residues. The CDR3: CASSYTGRGLNTIYF. The CDR3 nucleotides read TGTGCCAGCAGTTACACAGGGAGGGGATTAAACACCATATATTTT.

J is TRBJ1-1 and V is TRBV9; TRBD1 matches 7 bases. Germline CDR1 SGDLS, CDR2 YYNGEE. The CDR3 sequence is 15 residues long. J was trimmed by 5 bases and V by 0 bases; bases with no gene match: 7. DNA of the CDR3: TGTGCCAGCAGCGTAGGGGACAGTAGGGAAACTGAAGCTTTCTTT. Amino acids: CASSVGDSRETEAFF.

The V call is TRBV30, the J call TRBJ1-5, with D possibly matching TRBD1 (6 bases). Germline-derived CDR1 and CDR2 are GTSNPN and SVGIG (reference sequence). The CDR3 extends over 20 amino acids. V was trimmed by 0 bases and J by 4 bases, leaving 28 bases between them. CDR3 sequence reads: CAWSVGVGNWAGGKNQPQHF. CDR3 nucleotide sequence: TGTGCCTGGAGTGTGGGGGTAGGTAATTGGGCGGGGGGCAAAAATCAGCCCCAGCATTTT.